This T cell receptor (beta chain) was profiled in a study of control samples from healthy donors and cancer patients. CDR3 length: 16 residues. V was clipped by 5 bases and J by 0 bases, with 14 bases between them. Germline CDR1 SNHLY, CDR2 FYNNEI. Clones were read by immunoSEQ multiplex PCR, and TCRdb kept only the in-frame ones, dropping some. Altogether around 70,000 clones are present, approximately 89% being singletons, with the ten largest covering 2% to 2.5%. Sequenced: PBMCs. This sequence originates from a woman in her forties or fifties with head and neck cancer. The gene calls are TRBV2 and TRBJ1-3; no clear D gene. CDR3 nucleotide sequence: TGTGCCAGCAGTCCTCGGGGTGCAGCCTCTGGAAACACCATATATTTT. It specifies CASSPRGAASGNTIYF.